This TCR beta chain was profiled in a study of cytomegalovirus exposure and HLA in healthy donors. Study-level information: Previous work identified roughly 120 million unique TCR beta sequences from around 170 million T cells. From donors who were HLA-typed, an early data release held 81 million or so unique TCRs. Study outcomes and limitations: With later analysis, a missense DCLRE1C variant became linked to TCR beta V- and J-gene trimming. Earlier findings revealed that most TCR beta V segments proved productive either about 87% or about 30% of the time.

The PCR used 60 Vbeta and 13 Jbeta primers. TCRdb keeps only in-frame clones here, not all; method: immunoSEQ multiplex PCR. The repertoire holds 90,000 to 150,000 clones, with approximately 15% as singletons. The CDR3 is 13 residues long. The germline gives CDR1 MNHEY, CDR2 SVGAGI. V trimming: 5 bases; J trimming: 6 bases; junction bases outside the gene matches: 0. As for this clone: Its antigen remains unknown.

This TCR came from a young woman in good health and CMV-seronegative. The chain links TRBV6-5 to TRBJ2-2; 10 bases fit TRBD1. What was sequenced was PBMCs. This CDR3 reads CASSGTGAGELFF. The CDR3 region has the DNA TGTGCCAGCAGTGGGACAGGGGCCGGGGAGCTGTTTTTT.